This TCR beta chain was recovered during a study of blood T cell repertoires in COVID-19. Looking at the study overall: Whether acute or convalescent, the COVID-19 samples came from the United States, Italy and Spain. PBMCs, B-cell-depleted T cells, or T cells provided the cDNA or gDNA that made up the material.

TCRdb keeps only in-frame clones here, not all; method: immunoSEQ multiplex PCR. This table has about 130,000 clones, around 80% appearing once. J gave up 9 bases and V 3 bases, and 5 bases lay outside the gene matches. This CDR3 is 14 amino acids long. CDR1 is ENHRY, CDR2 SYGVKD, per germline. The chain carries TRBV10-3 and TRBJ2-1; 10 bases are shared with TRBD2. The sequence was collected from a young man with COVID-19, enrolled during active disease. The sample consisted of peripheral blood. In nucleotides, the CDR3 is TGTGCCATCAGTGAAGCGGGAGGGCCGTTTGAGCAGTTCTTC. It codes for CAISEAGGPFEQFF.